Below, one T cell receptor beta chain is given with its context. This record comes from a study of cytomegalovirus exposure and HLA in healthy donors. Study-level background: Among roughly 180 million T cells, an earlier analysis found 90 million to 130 million unique TCR beta sequences.

Germline V gives CDR1 SGHTA, CDR2 FQGNSA. The CDR3 sequence is 14 residues long. Germline trimming cut 5 bases from V and 7 bases from J; bases unmatched to any gene: 7. PCR employed 60 Vbeta and 13 Jbeta primers. Repertoires were generated with immunoSEQ multiplex PCR, while TCRdb's copy carries only in-frame clones and drops some. The sample yields fewer than 95,000 clones, around three fifths seen once. The clonotype originates from a woman aged 45-65 years in good health and CMV-seropositive. The V and J genes are TRBV7-2 and TRBJ2-7; TRBD2 matches at 11 bases. Sequences were obtained from PBMCs. For the CDR3, the DNA is TGTGCCAGCAGCACTACTAGCGGGGGCGGAGAGCAGTACTTC. Translated, it gives CASSTTSGGGEQYF.